This T cell receptor (beta chain) was captured in a study of blood T cell repertoires in COVID-19. For the study at large: Acute-phase and convalescent COVID-19 samples originated in the United States, Italy and Spain.

Only a few counts were recorded for this clone. Original processing methods: Amplification of reference gene primers was used by the study to estimate nucleated cell counts. Method: immunoSEQ multiplex PCR; TCRdb's copy keeps in-frame clones and lacks some. V and J calls plus clone size are reproduced from that table; the DNA served to infer D and trimming. The sample lists fewer than 200,000 clones, around four fifths occurring once. Germline V gene data show CDR1 as MNHNY and CDR2 as SVGAGI (reference sequence). This CDR3 region has 15 residues. V gave up 2 bases and J gave up 4 bases; unmatched junction bases: 2.

This chain joins TRBV6-6 and TRBJ2-1; 10 bases align to TRBD2. This TCR was sampled from a woman of 80 years or more with acute or convalescent COVID-19. Sequences were obtained from peripheral blood. The CDR3: CASSYETSGYNEQFF. The CDR3 nucleotides are TGTGCCAGCAGTTACGAGACTAGCGGGTACAATGAGCAGTTCTTC.